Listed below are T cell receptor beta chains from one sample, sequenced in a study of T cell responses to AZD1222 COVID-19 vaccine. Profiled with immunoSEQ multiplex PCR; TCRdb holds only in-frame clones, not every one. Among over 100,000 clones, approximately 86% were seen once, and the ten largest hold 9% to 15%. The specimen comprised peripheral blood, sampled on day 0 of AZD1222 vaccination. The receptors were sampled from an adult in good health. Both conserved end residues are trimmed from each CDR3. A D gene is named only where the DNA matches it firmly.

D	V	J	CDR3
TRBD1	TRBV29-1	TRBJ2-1	SAEGQGAREQF
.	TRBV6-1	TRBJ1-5	ASSEGWGNGNQPQH
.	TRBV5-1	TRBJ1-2	ASSLGQANYGYT
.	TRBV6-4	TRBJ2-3	ASSDLTDTQY
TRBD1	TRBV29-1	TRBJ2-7	SVVLDRAYEQY
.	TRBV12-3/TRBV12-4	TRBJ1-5	ASSLNQPQH
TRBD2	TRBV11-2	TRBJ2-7	ASSRRGGGGDEQY
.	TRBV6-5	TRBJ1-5	ASSRDSNQPQH
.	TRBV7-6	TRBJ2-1	ASSLVGRLGYNEQF
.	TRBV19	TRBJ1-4	ASSIEGAEKLF
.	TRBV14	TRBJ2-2	ASSHNGRRKGGELF
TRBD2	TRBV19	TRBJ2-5	ASSRLWGREETQY
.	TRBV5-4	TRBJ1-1	ASSLGAGDTEAF
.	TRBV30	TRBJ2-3	AWSGGISTDTQY
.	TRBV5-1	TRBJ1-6	ASSRSEIVRNSPLH
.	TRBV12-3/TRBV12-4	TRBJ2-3	ASSGYRSDTQY
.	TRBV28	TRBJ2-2	ASRVNTGELF
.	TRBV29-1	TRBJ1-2	SVDKDRAYGYT
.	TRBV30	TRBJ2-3	ACSTGTSTDTQY
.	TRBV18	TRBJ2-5	ASSPHPREETQY
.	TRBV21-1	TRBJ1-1	ASSKVSLTDTEAF
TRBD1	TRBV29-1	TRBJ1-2	SVTDEQGVGYGYT
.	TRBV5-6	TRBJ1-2	ASSARFRGSYGYT
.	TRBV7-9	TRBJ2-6	ASSSLRRSGANVLT
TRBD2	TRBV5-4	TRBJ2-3	ASSLELAGASDTQY
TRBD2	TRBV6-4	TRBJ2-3	ASSVGGGRTDTQY
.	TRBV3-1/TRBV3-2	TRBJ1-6	ASSPLSNSPLH
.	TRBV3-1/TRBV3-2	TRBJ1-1	ASSPGLNTEAF
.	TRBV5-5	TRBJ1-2	ASSSPTGDYGYT
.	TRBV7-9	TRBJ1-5	ASSLGQSNQPQH
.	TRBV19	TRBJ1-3	ASSIVGMAGNTIY
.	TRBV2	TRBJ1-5	ASGRQVNNQPQH
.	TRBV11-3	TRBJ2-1	ASSLSGNSYNEQF
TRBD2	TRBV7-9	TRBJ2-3	ASSLEPAGAADTQY
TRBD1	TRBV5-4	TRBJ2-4	ASSGTGGKNIQY
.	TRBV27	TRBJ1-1	ASSHLIQGFLGEAF
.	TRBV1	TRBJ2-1	TSSQDESSGLRSEQF
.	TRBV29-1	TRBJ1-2	SVEGPTGYGYT
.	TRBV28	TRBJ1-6	ASSPGHYNSPLH